Listed below are T cell receptor beta chains from one sample, sequenced in a study of blood T cell repertoires in COVID-19. This table comes from immunoSEQ multiplex PCR, and its TCRdb copy is limited to in-frame clones, with some not included. The data hold 65,000 to 95,000 clones, with 84% observed a single time. Sequencing used peripheral blood. All receptors derive from a woman between 50 and 59 years old with acute or convalescent COVID-19. CDR3s include the opening cysteine and the closing phenylalanine or tryptophan. Fields, in order: V gene, J gene, D gene, clone size, CDR3 protein, CDR3 DNA. The D gene is left open where the match is weak. Not all rows give a size; the values are once, few, many and, for expanded clones, a class.

TRBV6-5,TRBJ1-1,-,-,CASSSYRVSTEAFF,TGTGCCAGCAGCTCTTACAGGGTCAGCACTGAAGCTTTCTTT
TRBV27,TRBJ2-7,-,-,CATQRSYDGHLYEQYF,TGTGCCACCCAGCGATCTTATGATGGACATCTCTACGAGCAGTACTTC
TRBV11-2,TRBJ2-7,-,-,CASQQAYEQYF,TGTGCCAGCCAGCAGGCCTACGAGCAGTACTTC
TRBV6-5,TRBJ2-7,-,-,CASSTAFGPSYEQYF,TGTGCCAGCAGTACTGCATTTGGTCCCTCCTACGAGCAGTACTTC
TRBV7-9,TRBJ2-1,TRBD2,few,CASSFSGIEQFF,TGTGCCAGCAGCTTTAGCGGGATTGAGCAGTTCTTC
TRBV28,TRBJ2-3,-,many,CASSPPSGLTDTQYF,TGTGCCAGCAGTCCTCCTTCGGGATTGACAGATACGCAGTATTTT
TRBV11-2,TRBJ1-2,-,-,CASSLNRQRGYTF,TGTGCCAGCAGCCTCAATCGACAGAGGGGCTACACCTTC
TRBV6-5,TRBJ2-3,-,-,CASSRLLGTDTQYF,TGTGCCAGCAGCCGTCTACTTGGCACAGATACGCAGTATTTT
TRBV2,TRBJ2-4,TRBD2,once,CASRGTSVAKNIQYF,TGTGCCAGCAGAGGGACTAGCGTAGCCAAAAACATTCAGTACTTC
TRBV3-1/TRBV3-2,TRBJ2-7,TRBD1,few,CASSSRDRVLKPYEQYF,TGTGCCAGCAGCTCCCGGGACAGGGTGCTTAAGCCCTACGAGCAGTACTTC
TRBV29-1,TRBJ2-2,TRBD1,-,CSFRTGVTGELFF,TGCAGCTTCAGGACAGGGGTGACCGGGGAGCTGTTTTTT
TRBV5-1,TRBJ2-4,TRBD2,-,CASSLLGLALKNIQYF,TGCGCCAGCAGCTTACTGGGACTAGCGTTGAAAAACATTCAGTACTTC
TRBV9,TRBJ2-1,TRBD2,few,CASSGVAGVDYNEQFF,TGTGCCAGCAGCGGGGTAGCGGGAGTTGACTACAATGAGCAGTTCTTC
TRBV28,TRBJ2-7,-,-,CASNQPTLGQTYEQYF,TGTGCCAGCAACCAACCTACCTTAGGACAGACCTACGAGCAGTACTTC
TRBV6-1,TRBJ1-4,TRBD1,few,CASSERTGSGKLFF,TGTGCCAGCAGTGAGCGGACAGGGTCTGGAAAACTGTTTTTT
TRBV5-6,TRBJ2-7,-,-,CASSPGSYEQYF,TGTGCCAGCAGTCCGGGGAGCTACGAGCAGTACTTC
TRBV7-9,TRBJ1-2,TRBD1,-,CASSFLTGTGAGIRGYTF,TGTGCCAGCAGCTTCCTTACCGGGACAGGGGCAGGAATACGGGGCTACACCTTC
TRBV30,TRBJ2-2,TRBD2,-,CAWSGLAGDTGELFF,TGTGCCTGGAGCGGGCTAGCGGGGGACACCGGGGAGCTGTTTTTT
TRBV3-1/TRBV3-2,TRBJ2-3,-,once,CASSQDRGPFWAGPQDTQYF,TGTGCCAGCAGCCAAGATAGGGGGCCGTTTTGGGCGGGACCCCAAGATACGCAGTATTTT
TRBV18,TRBJ1-3,-,-,CASSTGVGNTIYF,TGTGCCAGCAGCACTGGAGTCGGAAACACCATATATTTT
TRBV7-9,TRBJ2-1,-,-,CASSLRGAQDEQFF,TGTGCCAGCAGCTTACGGGGAGCCCAGGATGAGCAGTTCTTC
TRBV23-1,TRBJ2-2,TRBD1,-,CASGQGATGELFF,TGCGCCAGCGGTCAGGGGGCCACCGGGGAGCTGTTTTTT
TRBV7-2,TRBJ2-1,TRBD2,-,CASSFLAGYNEQFF,TGTGCCAGCAGCTTTCTAGCGGGATACAATGAGCAGTTCTTC
TRBV7-2,TRBJ2-7,TRBD1,-,CASSNQGVEQYF,TGTGCCAGCAGCAACCAGGGGGTTGAGCAGTACTTC
TRBV4-2,TRBJ1-6,-,few,CASSPGSNSPLHF,TGTGCCAGCAGCCCCGGGAGTAATTCACCCCTCCACTTT
TRBV3-1/TRBV3-2,TRBJ1-2,-,-,CAGLPDNTHNYGYTF,TGTGCCGGGCTACCGGACAATACGCACAACTATGGCTACACCTTC
TRBV28,TRBJ2-1,TRBD2,-,CANSGGLYNEQFF,TGTGCCAACAGCGGGGGTCTCTACAATGAGCAGTTCTTC
TRBV5-1,TRBJ1-2,-,-,CASSQDSVSYGYTF,TGCGCCAGCAGTCAGGACAGTGTGAGTTATGGCTACACCTTC
TRBV7-2,TRBJ2-3,-,-,CASSTRHTDTQYF,TGTGCCAGCAGCACCCGACACACAGATACGCAGTATTTT
TRBV5-1,TRBJ2-1,-,-,CASSLTGSSYNEQFF,TGCGCCAGCAGCTTGACAGGGAGCTCCTACAATGAGCAGTTCTTC
TRBV7-2,TRBJ1-1,TRBD1,-,CASREQGGKNTEAFF,TGTGCCAGCAGGGAGCAAGGGGGCAAGAACACTGAAGCTTTCTTT
TRBV9,TRBJ2-3,-,-,CASSVDGGEDTDTQYF,TGTGCCAGCAGCGTAGATGGCGGGGAAGACACAGATACGCAGTATTTT
TRBV29-1,TRBJ2-1,-,-,CSVAGTPSSYNEQFF,TGCAGCGTTGCCGGGACTCCGAGCTCCTACAATGAGCAGTTCTTC
TRBV7-8,TRBJ1-2,-,-,CASSFQGSDYGYTF,TGTGCCAGCAGCTTCCAGGGTTCGGACTATGGCTACACCTTC
TRBV6-5,TRBJ2-5,-,-,CASRRLETRETQYF,TGTGCCAGCAGGAGACTAGAGACCAGGGAGACCCAGTACTTC
TRBV6-2/TRBV6-3,TRBJ2-7,-,-,CASSSGSVPYEQYF,TGTGCCAGCAGTTCCGGGTCCGTCCCCTACGAGCAGTACTTC
TRBV6-5,TRBJ2-2,-,-,CASGSRGELFF,TGTGCCAGCGGGAGTAGGGGGGAGCTGTTTTTT
TRBV18,TRBJ1-6,-,-,CASSPSGFWDSPLHF,TGTGCCAGCTCACCTTCAGGGTTCTGGGATTCACCCCTCCACTTT
TRBV7-8,TRBJ2-1,-,once,CASSLALGGREQFF,TGTGCCAGCAGCTTAGCGCTAGGGGGTAGAGAGCAGTTCTTC
TRBV7-9,TRBJ2-7,TRBD2,-,CASSLEGGPVYEQYF,TGTGCCAGCAGCTTAGAGGGAGGGCCGGTCTACGAGCAGTACTTC
TRBV5-1,TRBJ2-1,TRBD2,-,CASSRLAGETYNEQFF,TGCGCCAGCAGCCGCTTAGCGGGGGAGACCTACAATGAGCAGTTCTTC